This paragraph reports one T cell receptor beta chain. Original processing notes: Amplification of reference gene primers provided the estimated nucleated cell counts. Using immunoSEQ multiplex PCR, the repertoire was profiled, and TCRdb retains in-frame clones only, with some absent. For V, J and clone size, that table is used; D and trimming come from the DNA. The table has around 170,000 clones, more than 70% seen once. This specimen comes from a study of blood T cell repertoires in COVID-19. Germline V lookup: CDR1 MDHEN, CDR2 SYDVKM. The junction had 5 bases not matched to a gene; V was cut back by 2 bases and J by 5 bases. The CDR3 sequence is 15 residues long.

Sequencing was performed on PBMCs or T cells enriched from blood (not recorded which). The V call is TRBV28, the J call TRBJ1-5; 8 bases fit TRBD1. This receptor was identified in a woman in her 30s who had recovered from COVID-19. CDR3 sequence: CASSLRQGIHQPQHF. The CDR3, as DNA: TGTGCCAGCAGTTTAAGACAGGGGATTCATCAGCCCCAGCATTTT.